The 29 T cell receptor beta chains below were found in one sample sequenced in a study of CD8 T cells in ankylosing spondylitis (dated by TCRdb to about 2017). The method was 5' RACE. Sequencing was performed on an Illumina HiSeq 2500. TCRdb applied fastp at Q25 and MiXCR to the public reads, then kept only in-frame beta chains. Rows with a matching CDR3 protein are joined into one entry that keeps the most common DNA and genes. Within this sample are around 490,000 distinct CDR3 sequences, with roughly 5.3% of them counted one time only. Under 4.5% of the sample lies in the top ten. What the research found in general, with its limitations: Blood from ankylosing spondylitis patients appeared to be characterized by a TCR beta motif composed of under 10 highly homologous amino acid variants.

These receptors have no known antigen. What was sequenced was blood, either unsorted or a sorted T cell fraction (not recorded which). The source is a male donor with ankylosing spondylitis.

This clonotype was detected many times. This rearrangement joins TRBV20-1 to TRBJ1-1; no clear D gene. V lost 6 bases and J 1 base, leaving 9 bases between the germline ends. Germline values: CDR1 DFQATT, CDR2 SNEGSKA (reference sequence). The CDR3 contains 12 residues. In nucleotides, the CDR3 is TGCAGTGCCCCGGTATGGAACACTGAAGCTTTCTTT. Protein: CSAPVWNTEAFF.

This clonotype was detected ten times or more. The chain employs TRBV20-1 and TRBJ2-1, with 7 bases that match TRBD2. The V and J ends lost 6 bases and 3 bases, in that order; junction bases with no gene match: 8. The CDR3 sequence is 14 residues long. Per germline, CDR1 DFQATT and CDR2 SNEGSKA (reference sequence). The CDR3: CSAPRIAGYNEQFF. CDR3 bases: TGCAGTGCGCCAAGGATAGCGGGCTACAATGAGCAGTTCTTC.

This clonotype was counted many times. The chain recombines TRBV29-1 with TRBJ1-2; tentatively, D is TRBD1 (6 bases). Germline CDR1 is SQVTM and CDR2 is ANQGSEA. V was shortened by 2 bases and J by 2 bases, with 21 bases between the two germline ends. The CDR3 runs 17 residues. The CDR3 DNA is TGCAGCGTTGAAACGGGGGGGCCAGGGGAAGACAACTATGGCTACACCTTC. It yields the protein CSVETGGPGEDNYGYTF. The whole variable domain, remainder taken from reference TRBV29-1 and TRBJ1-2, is SAVISQKPSRDICQRGTSLTIQCQVDSQVTMMFWYRQQPGQSLTLIATANQGSEATYESGFVIDKFPISRPNLTFSTLTVSNMSPEDSSIYLCSVETGGPGEDNYGYTFGSGTRLTVV.

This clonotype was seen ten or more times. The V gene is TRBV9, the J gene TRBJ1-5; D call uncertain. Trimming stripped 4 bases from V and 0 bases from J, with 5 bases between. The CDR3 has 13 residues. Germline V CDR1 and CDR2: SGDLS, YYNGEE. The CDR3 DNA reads TGTGCCAGCAGCACTTATAGCAATCAGCCCCAGCATTTT. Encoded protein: CASSTYSNQPQHF.

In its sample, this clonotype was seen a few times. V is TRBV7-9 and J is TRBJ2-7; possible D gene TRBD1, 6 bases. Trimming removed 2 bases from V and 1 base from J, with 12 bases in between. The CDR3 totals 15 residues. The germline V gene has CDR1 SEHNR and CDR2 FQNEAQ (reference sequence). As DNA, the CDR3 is TGTGCCAGCAGCTTACTTGGGGGCGGTTCCTACGAGCAGTACTTC. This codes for CASSLLGGGSYEQYF.

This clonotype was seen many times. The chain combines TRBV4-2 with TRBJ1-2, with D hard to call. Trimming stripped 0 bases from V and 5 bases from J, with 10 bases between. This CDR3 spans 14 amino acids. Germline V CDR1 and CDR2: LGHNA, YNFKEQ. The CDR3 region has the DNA TGTGCCAGCAGCCAAGATGAGGGTCCTTATGGCTACACCTTC. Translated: CASSQDEGPYGYTF.

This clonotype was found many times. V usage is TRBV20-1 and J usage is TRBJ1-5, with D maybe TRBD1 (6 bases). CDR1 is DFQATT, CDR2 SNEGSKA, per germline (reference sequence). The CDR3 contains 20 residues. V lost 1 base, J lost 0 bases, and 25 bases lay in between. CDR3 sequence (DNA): TGCAGTGCTAGAGTGCCGAGTAGGACAGCGGTCCTTAATAGCAATCAGCCCCAGCATTTT. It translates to CSARVPSRTAVLNSNQPQHF.

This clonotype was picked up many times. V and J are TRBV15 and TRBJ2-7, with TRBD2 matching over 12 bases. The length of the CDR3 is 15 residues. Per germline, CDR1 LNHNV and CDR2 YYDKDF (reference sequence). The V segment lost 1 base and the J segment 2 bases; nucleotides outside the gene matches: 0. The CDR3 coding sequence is TGTGCCACCAGCAGAGGACTAGCGGGAGCCTACGAGCAGTACTTC. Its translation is CATSRGLAGAYEQYF.

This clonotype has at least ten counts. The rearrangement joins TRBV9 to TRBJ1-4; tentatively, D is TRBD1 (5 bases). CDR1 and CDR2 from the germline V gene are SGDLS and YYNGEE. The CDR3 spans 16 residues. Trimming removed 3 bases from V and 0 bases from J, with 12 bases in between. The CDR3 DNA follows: TGTGCCAGCAGCGCTAAGGGGCCAGCAACTAATGAAAAACTGTTTTTT. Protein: CASSAKGPATNEKLFF.

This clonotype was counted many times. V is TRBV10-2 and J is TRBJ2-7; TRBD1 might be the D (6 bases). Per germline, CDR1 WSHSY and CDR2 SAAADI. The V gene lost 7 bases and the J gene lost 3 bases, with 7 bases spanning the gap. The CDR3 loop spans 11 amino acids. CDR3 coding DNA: TGCGCCAGCATAGGGGGCTACGAGCAGTACTTC. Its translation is CASIGGYEQYF.

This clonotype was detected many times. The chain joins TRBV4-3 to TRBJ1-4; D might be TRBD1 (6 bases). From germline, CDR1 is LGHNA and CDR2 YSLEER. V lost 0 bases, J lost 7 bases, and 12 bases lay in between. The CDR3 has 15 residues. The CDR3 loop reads CASSQDLRGGEKLFF. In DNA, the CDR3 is TGCGCCAGCAGCCAAGATCTCAGGGGTGGTGAAAAACTGTTTTTT.

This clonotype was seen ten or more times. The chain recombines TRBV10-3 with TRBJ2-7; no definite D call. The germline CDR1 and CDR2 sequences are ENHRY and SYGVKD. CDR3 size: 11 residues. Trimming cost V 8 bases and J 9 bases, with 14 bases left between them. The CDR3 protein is CAILDGMRQYF. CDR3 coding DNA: TGTGCCATCCTTGATGGCATGAGGCAGTACTTC.

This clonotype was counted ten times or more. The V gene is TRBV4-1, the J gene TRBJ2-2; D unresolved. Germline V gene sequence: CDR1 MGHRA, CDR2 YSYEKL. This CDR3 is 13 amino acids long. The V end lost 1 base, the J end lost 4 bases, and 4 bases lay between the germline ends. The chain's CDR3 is CASSQGVTGELFF. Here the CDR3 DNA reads TGCGCCAGCAGCCAAGGTGTCACCGGGGAGCTGTTTTTT.

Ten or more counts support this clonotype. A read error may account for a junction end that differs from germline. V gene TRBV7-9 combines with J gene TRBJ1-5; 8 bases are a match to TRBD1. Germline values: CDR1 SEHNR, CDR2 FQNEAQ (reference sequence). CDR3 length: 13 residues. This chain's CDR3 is CASSSTGAQAQHF. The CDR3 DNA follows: TGTGCCAGCAGCTCGACAGGGGCTCAGGCCCAGCATTTT.

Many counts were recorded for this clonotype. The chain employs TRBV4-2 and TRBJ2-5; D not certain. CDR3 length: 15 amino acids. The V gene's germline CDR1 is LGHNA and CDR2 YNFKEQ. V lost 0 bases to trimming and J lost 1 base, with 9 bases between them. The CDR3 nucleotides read TGTGCCAGCAGCCAAGATCTCCCACCCCAAGAGACCCAGTACTTC. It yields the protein CASSQDLPPQETQYF.

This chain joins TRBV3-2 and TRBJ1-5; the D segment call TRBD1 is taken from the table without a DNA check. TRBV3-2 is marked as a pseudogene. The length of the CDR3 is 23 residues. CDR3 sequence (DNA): TGTGCCAGCAGCCTCCCGGAGCCAGGGGCCAGGGGGGTTAATGTTTGGAGCAATCAGCCCCAGCATTTT. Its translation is CASSLPEPGARGVNVWSNQPQHF.

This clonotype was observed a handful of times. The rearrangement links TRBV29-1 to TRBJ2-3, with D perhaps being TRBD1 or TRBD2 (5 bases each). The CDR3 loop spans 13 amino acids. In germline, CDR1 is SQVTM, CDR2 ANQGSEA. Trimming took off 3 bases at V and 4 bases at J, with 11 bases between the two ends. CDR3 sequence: CSVEGVIADTQYF. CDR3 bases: TGCAGCGTTGAGGGGGTGATAGCAGATACGCAGTATTTT.

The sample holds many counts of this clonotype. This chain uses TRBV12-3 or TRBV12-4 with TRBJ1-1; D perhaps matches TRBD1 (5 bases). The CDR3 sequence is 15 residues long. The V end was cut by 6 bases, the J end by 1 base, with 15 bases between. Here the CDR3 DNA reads TGTGCCAGCAGGCCCCCTCAGAGGGGGAACACTGAAGCTTTCTTT. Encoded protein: CASRPPQRGNTEAFF.

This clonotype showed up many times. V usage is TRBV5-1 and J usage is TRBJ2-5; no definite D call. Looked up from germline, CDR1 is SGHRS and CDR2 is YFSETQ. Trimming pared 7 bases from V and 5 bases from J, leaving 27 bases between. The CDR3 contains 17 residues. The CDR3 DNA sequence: TGCGCCAGCTCCCCGGCCGTCGTCAGTCCTAAGGAGGAGACCCAGTACTTC. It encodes CASSPAVVSPKEETQYF.

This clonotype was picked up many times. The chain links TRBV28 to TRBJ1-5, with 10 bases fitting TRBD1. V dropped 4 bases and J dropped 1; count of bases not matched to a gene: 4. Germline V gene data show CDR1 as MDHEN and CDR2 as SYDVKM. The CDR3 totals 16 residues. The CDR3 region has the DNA TGTGCCAGCAGTTCAACGGGACAGGGGAGCAATCAGCCCCAGCATTTT. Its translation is CASSSTGQGSNQPQHF.

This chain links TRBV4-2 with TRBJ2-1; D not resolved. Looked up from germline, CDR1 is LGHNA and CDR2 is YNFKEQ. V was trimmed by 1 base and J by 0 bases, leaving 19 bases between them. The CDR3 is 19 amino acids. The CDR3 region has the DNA TGTGCCAGCAGCCAAGTTGTAAGCGTTGCCCTTCTCTCCTACAATGAGCAGTTCTTC. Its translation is CASSQVVSVALLSYNEQFF.

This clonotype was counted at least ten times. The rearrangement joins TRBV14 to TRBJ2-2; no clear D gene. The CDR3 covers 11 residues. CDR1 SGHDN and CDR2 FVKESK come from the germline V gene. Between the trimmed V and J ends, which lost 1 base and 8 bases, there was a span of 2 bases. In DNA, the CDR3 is TGTGCCAGCAGCCAAGGTGGGGAGCTGTTTTTT. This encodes CASSQGGELFF.

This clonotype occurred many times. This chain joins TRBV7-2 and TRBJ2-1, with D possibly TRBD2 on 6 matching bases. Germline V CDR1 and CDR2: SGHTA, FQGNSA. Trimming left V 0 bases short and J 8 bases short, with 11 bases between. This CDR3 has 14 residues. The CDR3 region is CASSLAAGMDEQFF. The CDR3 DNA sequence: TGTGCCAGCAGCTTAGCCGCGGGGATGGATGAGCAGTTCTTC.

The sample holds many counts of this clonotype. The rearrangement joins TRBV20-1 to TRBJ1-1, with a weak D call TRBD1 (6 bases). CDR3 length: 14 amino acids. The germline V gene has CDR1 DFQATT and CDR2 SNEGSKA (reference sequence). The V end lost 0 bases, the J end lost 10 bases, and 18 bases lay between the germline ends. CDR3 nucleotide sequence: TGCAGTGCTAGAGATAGGACAGACCTGGCTGGAGCTTTCTTT. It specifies CSARDRTDLAGAFF.

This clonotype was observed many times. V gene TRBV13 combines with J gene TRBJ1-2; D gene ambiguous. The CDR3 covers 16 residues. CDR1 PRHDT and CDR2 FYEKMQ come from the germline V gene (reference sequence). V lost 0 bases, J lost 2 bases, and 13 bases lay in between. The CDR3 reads CASSLGRLKTNYGYTF. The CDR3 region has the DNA TGTGCCAGCAGCTTAGGACGTTTGAAGACGAACTATGGCTACACCTTC.

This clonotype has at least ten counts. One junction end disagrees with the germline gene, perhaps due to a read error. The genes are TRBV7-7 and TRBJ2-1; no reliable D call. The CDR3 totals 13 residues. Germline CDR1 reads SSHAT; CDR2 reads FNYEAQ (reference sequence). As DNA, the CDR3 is TGTGCTAGCAGCCCCGGACCCTACAATGAGCAGTTCTTC. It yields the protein CASSPGPYNEQFF.

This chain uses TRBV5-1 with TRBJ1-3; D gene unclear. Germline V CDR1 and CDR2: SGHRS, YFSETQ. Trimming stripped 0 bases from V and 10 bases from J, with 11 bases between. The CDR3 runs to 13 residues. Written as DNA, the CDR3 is TGCGCCAGCAGCTTGGATTGGTACGAGACCATATATTTT. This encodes CASSLDWYETIYF.

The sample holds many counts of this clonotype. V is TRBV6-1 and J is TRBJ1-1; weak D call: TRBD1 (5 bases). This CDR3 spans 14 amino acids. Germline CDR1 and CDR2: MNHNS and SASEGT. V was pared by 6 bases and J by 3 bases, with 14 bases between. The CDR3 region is CASSPFEGHTEAFF. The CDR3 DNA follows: TGTGCCAGCAGCCCCTTCGAGGGGCACACTGAAGCTTTCTTT.

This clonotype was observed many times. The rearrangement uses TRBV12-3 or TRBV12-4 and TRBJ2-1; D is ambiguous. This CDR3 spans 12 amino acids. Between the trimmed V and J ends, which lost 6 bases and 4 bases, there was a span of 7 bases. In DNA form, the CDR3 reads TGTGCCAGCAGGCCTGGTTACAATGAGCAGTTCTTC. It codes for CASRPGYNEQFF.